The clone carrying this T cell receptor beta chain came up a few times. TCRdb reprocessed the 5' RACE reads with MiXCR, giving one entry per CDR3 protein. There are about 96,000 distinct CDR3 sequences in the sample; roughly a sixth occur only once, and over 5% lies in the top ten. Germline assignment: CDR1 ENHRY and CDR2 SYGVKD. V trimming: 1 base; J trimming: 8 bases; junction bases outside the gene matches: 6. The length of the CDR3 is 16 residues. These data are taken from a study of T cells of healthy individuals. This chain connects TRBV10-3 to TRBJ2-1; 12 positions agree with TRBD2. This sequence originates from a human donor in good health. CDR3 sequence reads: CAISEFLAGGMDEQFF. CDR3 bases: TGTGCCATCAGTGAGTTTCTAGCGGGAGGGATGGATGAGCAGTTCTTC.